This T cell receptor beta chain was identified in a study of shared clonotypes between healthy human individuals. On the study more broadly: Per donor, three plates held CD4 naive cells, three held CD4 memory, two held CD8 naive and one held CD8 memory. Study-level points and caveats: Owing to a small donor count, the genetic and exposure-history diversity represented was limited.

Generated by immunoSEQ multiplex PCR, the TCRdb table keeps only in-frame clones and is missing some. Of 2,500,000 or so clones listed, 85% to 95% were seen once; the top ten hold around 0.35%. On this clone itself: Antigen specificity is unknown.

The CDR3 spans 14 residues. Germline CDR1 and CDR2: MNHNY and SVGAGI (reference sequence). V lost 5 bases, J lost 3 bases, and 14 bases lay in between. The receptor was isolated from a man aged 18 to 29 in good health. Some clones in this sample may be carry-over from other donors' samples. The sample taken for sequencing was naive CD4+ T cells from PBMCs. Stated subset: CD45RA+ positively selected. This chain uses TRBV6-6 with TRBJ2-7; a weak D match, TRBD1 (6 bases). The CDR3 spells CASSRTTGNYEQYF. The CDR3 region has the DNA TGTGCCAGCAGTCGTACGACAGGAAACTACGAGCAGTACTTC.